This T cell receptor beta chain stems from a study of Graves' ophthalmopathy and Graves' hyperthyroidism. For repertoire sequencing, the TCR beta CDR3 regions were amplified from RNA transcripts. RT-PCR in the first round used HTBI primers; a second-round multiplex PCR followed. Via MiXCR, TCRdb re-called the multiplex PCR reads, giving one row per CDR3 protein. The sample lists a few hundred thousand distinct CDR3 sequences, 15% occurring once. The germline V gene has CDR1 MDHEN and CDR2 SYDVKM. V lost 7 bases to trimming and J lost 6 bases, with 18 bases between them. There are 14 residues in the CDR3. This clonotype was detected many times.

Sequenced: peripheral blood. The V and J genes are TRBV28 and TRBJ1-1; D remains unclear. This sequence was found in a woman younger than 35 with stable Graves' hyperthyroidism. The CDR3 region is CASTSYQVYSEAFF. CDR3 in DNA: TGTGCCAGCACCTCATACCAGGTCTACTCTGAAGCTTTCTTT.